This T cell receptor (beta chain) was observed in a study of blood T cell repertoires in COVID-19. The CDR3 runs 14 residues. The germline CDR1 and CDR2 sequences are SGDLS and YYNGEE. V gave up 4 bases and J gave up 1 base, with 11 bases separating them. Repertoires were generated with immunoSEQ multiplex PCR, while TCRdb's copy carries only in-frame clones and drops some. Among around 340,000 clones listed, around 83% were seen once. The sequenced sample consisted of peripheral blood. This chain links TRBV9 with TRBJ1-2, with a weak D call TRBD1 (5 bases). This TCR was recovered from a man aged 25-45 years with active or convalescent COVID-19. CDR3 sequence (DNA): TGTGCCAGCAGCCTACAGGACCTTAACTATGGCTACACCTTC. Translation gives CASSLQDLNYGYTF.